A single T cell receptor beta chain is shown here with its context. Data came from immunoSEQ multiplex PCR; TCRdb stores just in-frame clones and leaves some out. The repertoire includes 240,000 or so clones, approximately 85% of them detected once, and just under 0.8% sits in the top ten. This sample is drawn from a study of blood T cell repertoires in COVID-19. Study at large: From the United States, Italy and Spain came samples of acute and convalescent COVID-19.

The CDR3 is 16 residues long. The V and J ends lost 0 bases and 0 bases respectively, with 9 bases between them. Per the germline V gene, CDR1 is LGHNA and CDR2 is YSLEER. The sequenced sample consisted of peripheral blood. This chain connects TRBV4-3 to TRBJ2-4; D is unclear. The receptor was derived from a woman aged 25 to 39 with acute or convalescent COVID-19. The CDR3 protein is CASSQEQALAKNIQYF. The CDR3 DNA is TGCGCCAGCAGCCAAGAGCAGGCGCTAGCCAAAAACATTCAGTACTTC.